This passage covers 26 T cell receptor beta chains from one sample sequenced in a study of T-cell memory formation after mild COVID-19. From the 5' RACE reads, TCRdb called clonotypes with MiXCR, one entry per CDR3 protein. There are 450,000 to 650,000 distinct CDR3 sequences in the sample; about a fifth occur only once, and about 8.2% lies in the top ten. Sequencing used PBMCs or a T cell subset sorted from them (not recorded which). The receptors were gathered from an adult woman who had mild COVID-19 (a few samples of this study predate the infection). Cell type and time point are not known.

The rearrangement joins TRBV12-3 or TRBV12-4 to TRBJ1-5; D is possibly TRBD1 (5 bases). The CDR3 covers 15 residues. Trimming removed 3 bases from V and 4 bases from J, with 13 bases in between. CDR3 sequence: CASSLKGLGNQPQHF. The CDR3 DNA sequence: TGTGCCAGCAGTTTGAAGGGGCTTGGGAATCAGCCCCAGCATTTT.

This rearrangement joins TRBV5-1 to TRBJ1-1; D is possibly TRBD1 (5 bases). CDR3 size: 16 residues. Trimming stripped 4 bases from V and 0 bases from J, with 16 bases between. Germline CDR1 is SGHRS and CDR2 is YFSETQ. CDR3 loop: CASSRGLRGLNTEAFF. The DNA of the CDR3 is TGCGCCAGCAGCCGCGGCCTAAGGGGCTTGAACACTGAAGCTTTCTTT.

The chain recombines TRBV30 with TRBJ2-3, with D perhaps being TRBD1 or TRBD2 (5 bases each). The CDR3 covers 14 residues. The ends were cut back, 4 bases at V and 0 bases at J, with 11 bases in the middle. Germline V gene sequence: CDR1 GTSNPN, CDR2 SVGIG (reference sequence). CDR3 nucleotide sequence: TGTGCCTGGAAAGGGGAGATTAGCACAGATACGCAGTATTTT. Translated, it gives CAWKGEISTDTQYF.

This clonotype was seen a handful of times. The CDR3 bases are TGCGCCAGCAGCCAAGATAGGACAGGCTCCTACAATGAGCAGTTCTTC. Its protein is CASSQDRTGSYNEQFF. The V call is TRBV4-1, the J call TRBJ2-1; 7 positions match TRBD1. Germline CDR1 MGHRA, CDR2 YSYEKL. The ends lost 0 bases at V and 0 bases at J; junction bases unmatched: 2. CDR3 length: 16 residues.

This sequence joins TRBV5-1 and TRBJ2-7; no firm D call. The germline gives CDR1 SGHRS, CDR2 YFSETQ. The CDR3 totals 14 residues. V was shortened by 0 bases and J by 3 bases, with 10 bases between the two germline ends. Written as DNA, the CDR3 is TGCGCCAGCAGCTTGGCCGTAGGGAACTACGAGCAGTACTTC. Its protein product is CASSLAVGNYEQYF.

As DNA, the CDR3 is TGTGCCAGCAGCCCCAGTCGGGCAGTTGGCTACACCTTC. Protein: CASSPSRAVGYTF. This rearrangement joins TRBV14 to TRBJ1-2, with D unresolved. The CDR3 covers 13 residues. Germline loops: CDR1 SGHDN, CDR2 FVKESK. Trimming took 4 bases from V and 7 from J, leaving 13 bases between them. The variable domain in full, with the rest retrieved from reference TRBV14 and TRBJ1-2, is EAGVTQFPSHSVIEKGQTVTLRCDPISGHDNLYWYRRVMGKEIKFLLHFVKESKQDESGMPNNRFLAERTGGTYSTLKVQPAELEDSGVYFCASSPSRAVGYTFGSGTRLTVV.

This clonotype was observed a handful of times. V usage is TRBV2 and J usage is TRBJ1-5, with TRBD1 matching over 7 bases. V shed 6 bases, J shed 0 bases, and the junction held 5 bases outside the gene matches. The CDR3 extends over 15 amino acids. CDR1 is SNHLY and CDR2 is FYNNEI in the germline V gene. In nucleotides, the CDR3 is TGTGCCAGCAGCGGGACAGTGATTAGCAATCAGCCCCAGCATTTT. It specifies CASSGTVISNQPQHF.

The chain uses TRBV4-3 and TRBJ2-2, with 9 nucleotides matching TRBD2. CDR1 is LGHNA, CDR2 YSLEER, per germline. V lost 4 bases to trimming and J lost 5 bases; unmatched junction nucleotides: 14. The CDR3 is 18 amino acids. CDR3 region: CASSRGHIAGASTGELFF. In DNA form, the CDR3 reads TGCGCCAGCAGCCGAGGACATATAGCGGGAGCGTCTACCGGGGAGCTGTTTTTT.

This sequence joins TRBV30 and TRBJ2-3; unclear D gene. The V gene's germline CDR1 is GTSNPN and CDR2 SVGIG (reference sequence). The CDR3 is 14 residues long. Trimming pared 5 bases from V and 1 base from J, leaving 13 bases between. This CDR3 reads CAWGWLLGTDTQYF. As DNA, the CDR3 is TGTGCCTGGGGCTGGCTTTTGGGCACAGATACGCAGTATTTT.

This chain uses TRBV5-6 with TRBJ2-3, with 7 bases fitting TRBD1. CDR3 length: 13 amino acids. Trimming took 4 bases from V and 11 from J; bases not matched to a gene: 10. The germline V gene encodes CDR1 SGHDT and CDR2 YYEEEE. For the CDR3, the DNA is TGTGCCAGCAGCCCCTCTGGGACAGTGGGGCAGTATTTT. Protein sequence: CASSPSGTVGQYF.

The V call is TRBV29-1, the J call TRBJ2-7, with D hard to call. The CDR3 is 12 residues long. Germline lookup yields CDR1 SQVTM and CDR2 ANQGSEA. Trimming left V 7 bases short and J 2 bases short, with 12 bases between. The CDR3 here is CSAVGPAYEQYF. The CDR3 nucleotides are TGCAGCGCTGTAGGCCCAGCCTACGAGCAGTACTTC.

The CDR3 nucleotides read TGCAGTGCCAGGAGGGGTGGATCGGGACAGCCCCAGCATTTT. Amino acid sequence: CSARRGGSGQPQHF. The J gene is TRBJ1-5, the V gene TRBV20-1, with D maybe TRBD1 (5 bases). Trimming cost V 6 bases and J 7 bases, with 19 bases left between them. Germline V gene sequence: CDR1 DFQATT, CDR2 SNEGSKA (reference sequence). The CDR3 totals 14 residues.

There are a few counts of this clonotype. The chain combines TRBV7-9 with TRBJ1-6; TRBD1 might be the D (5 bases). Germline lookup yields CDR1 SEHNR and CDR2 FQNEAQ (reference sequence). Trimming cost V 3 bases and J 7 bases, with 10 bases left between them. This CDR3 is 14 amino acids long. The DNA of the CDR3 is TGTGCCAGCAGCTTCGACAGTCTGAATTCACCCCTCCACTTT. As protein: CASSFDSLNSPLHF.

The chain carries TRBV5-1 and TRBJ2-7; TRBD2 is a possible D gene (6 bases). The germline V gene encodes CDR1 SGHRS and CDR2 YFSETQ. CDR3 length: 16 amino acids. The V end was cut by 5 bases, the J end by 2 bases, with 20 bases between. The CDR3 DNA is TGCGCCAGCAGGTCTATTACGGGACTCCTGGCCTACGAGCAGTACTTC. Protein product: CASRSITGLLAYEQYF.

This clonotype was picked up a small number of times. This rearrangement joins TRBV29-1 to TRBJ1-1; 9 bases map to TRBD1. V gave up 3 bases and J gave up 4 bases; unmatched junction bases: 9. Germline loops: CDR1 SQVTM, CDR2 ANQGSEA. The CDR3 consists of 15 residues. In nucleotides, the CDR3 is TGCAGCGTTGACCGTTCGGGGACAGGGCTCACTGAAGCTTTCTTT. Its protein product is CSVDRSGTGLTEAFF. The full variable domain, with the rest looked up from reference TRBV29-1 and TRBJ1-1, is SAVISQKPSRDICQRGTSLTIQCQVDSQVTMMFWYRQQPGQSLTLIATANQGSEATYESGFVIDKFPISRPNLTFSTLTVSNMSPEDSSIYLCSVDRSGTGLTEAFFGQGTRLTVV.

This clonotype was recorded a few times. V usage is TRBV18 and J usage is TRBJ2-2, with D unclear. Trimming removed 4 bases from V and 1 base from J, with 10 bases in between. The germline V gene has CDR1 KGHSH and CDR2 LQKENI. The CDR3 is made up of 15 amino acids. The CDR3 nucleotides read TGTGCCAGCTCACTAACTTCCCGGAACACCGGGGAGCTGTTTTTT. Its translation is CASSLTSRNTGELFF.

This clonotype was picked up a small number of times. The CDR3 DNA sequence: TGTGCCAGCAGCTTGGTGGGACTTAGCTCCCAAGAGACCCAGTACTTC. Translated, it gives CASSLVGLSSQETQYF. The chain employs TRBV7-8 and TRBJ2-5; perhaps TRBD2 as D (6 bases). The CDR3 totals 16 residues. V lost 3 bases and J lost 1, with 15 bases in between. From germline, CDR1 is SGHVS and CDR2 FQNEAQ.

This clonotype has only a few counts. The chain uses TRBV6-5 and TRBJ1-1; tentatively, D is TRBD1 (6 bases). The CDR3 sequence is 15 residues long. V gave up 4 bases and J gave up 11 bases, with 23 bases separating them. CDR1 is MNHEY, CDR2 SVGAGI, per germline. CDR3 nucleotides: TGTGCCAGCAGTTCTAACCGGGACACAAGATATCGGGCTTTCTTT. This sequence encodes CASSSNRDTRYRAFF.

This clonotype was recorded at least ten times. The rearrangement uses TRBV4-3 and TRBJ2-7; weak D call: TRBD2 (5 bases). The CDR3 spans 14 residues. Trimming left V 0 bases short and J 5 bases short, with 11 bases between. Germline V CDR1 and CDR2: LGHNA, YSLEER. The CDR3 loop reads CASSQDFGVDEQYF. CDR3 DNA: TGCGCCAGCAGCCAAGATTTCGGGGTCGACGAGCAGTACTTC.

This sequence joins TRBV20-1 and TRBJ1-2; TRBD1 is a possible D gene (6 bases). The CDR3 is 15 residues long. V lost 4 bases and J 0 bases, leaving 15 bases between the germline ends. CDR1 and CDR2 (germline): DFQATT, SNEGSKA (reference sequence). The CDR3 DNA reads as TGCAGTGCTAACTCCCCGGGACATCCTAACTATGGCTACACCTTC. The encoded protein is CSANSPGHPNYGYTF.

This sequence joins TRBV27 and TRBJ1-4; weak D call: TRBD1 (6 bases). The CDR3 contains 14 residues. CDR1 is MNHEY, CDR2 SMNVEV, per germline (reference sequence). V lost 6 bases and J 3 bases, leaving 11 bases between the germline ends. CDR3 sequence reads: CASRTGQSNEKLFF. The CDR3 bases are TGTGCCAGCAGGACCGGACAGTCTAATGAAAAACTGTTTTTT.

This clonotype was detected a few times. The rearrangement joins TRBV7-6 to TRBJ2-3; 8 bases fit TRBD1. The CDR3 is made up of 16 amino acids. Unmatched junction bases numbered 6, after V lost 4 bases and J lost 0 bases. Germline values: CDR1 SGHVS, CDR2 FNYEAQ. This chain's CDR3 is CASSSYRGASTDTQYF. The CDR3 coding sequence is TGTGCCAGCAGCTCCTACAGGGGGGCCAGCACAGATACGCAGTATTTT.

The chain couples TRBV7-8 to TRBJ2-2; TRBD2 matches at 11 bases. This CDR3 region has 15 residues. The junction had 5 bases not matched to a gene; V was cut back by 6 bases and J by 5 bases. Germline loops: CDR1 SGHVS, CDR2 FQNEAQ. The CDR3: CASRQTSGITGELFF. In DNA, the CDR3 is TGTGCCAGCAGACAGACTAGCGGGATTACCGGGGAGCTGTTTTTT.

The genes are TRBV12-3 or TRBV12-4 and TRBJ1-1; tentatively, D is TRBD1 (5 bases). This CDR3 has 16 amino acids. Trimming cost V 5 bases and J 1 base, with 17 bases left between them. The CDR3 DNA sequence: TGTGCCAGCAGTCCCCCCGGTGTGGGGGAGAACACTGAAGCTTTCTTT. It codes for CASSPPGVGENTEAFF.

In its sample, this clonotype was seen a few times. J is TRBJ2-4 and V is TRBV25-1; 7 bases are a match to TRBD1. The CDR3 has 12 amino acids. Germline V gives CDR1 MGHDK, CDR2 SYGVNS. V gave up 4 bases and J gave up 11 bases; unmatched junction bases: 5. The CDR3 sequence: CASSGHRGLQYF. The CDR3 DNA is TGTGCCAGCAGTGGCCACAGGGGCCTTCAGTACTTC.

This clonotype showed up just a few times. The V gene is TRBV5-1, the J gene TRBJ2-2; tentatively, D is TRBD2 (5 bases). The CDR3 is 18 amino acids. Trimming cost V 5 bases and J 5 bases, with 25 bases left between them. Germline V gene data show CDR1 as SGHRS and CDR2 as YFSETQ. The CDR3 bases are TGCGCCAGCAGAAGTTCGGGAACTTCCCCCTTGGGTACCGGGGAGCTGTTTTTT. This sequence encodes CASRSSGTSPLGTGELFF.